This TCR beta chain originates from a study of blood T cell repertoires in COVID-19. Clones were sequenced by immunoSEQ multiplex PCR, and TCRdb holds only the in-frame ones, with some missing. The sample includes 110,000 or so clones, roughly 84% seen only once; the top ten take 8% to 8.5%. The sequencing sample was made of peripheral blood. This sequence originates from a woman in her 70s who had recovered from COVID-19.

The CDR3 region has the DNA TGTGCCAGCAGCTTAAGGGGGAGAACCTACGAGCAGTACTTC. This translates into CASSLRGRTYEQYF. The rearrangement uses TRBV7-2 and TRBJ2-7; a weak D match, TRBD1 (6 bases). Germline assignment: CDR1 SGHTA and CDR2 FQGNSA. The CDR3 spans 14 residues. Trimming stripped 2 bases from V and 2 bases from J, with 10 bases between.